The sequence of this T cell receptor beta chain was determined in a study of early T cells in non-severe SARS-CoV-2 infection. Individually, cDNA molecules had unique molecular identifiers attached to them. TCRdb reprocessed the 5' RACE reads via MiXCR and lists one record per CDR3 protein. Seen here are 55,000 to 70,000 distinct CDR3 sequences, about a tenth observed once, and the top ten hold about 6.4%. This clonotype occurred a few times. There are 15 residues in the CDR3. V dropped 5 bases and J dropped 2 bases, with 16 bases sitting between them. CDR1 and CDR2 (germline): SGHAT, FQNNGV. This clonotype originated in an adult who was a healthcare worker with PCR-confirmed SARS-CoV-2 infection or an uninfected control (not recorded which). The rearrangement uses TRBV11-2 and TRBJ2-7, with D possibly TRBD2 on 5 matching bases. The specimen was whole blood. The CDR3 is CASSDLGLATYEQYF. Written as DNA, the CDR3 is TGTGCCAGCAGCGACCTGGGCCTAGCCACCTACGAGCAGTACTTC.